This is a list of T cell receptor beta chains from one sample in a study of beta chain features in type 1 diabetes. The protocol was immunoSEQ multiplex PCR, while the TCRdb copy is restricted to in-frame clones and leaves out a portion. The table lists around 250,000 clones, roughly 14% of them singletons. Sequenced material: naive CD4+ T cells from blood. These TCRs come from a man aged 25-40 years with type 1 diabetes. CDR3s include the opening cysteine and the closing phenylalanine or tryptophan. The D gene is left open where the match is weak. The listing skips clone size in some rows; elsewhere it reads once, few, many or a size class.

j_call d_call clone_size v_call cdr3_aa cdr3_nt
TRBJ2-7 TRBD2 . TRBV30 CAWRRPRTSGYEQYF TGTGCCTGGAGGCGACCTCGGACTAGCGGGTACGAGCAGTACTTC
TRBJ2-3 . few TRBV7-8 CASSFTETTDTQYF TGTGCCAGCAGCTTTACAGAAACCACAGATACGCAGTATTTT
TRBJ2-7 . few TRBV14 CASSQGGLSYEQYF TGTGCCAGCAGCCAGGGGGGACTGTCCTACGAGCAGTACTTC
TRBJ1-3 . . TRBV2 CASSDRSSGNTIYF TGTGCCAGCAGTGATCGGAGCTCTGGAAACACCATATATTTT
TRBJ2-1 TRBD1 few TRBV29-1 CSVETDRAPAQFF TGCAGCGTTGAAACGGACAGGGCCCCAGCCCAGTTCTTC
TRBJ1-1 . . TRBV18 CASSPLSADTEAFF TGTGCCAGCTCACCCCTTAGTGCTGACACTGAAGCTTTCTTT
TRBJ2-2 TRBD1 . TRBV27 CASRPVGQGIGELFF TGTGCCAGCAGGCCCGTAGGACAGGGGATCGGGGAGCTGTTTTTT
TRBJ2-1 . many TRBV4-1 CASSQVLAPDNEQFF TGCGCCAGCAGCCAAGTACTAGCCCCGGACAATGAGCAGTTCTTC
TRBJ1-2 . . TRBV28 CASTTGGYNYGYTF TGTGCCAGCACCACGGGGGGTTATAACTATGGCTACACCTTC
TRBJ2-2 TRBD1 . TRBV5-4 CASSWWGQGNTGELFF TGTGCCAGCAGCTGGTGGGGACAGGGGAACACCGGGGAGCTGTTTTTT
TRBJ2-7 TRBD1 few TRBV14 CASSKGQGAAYEQYF TGTGCCAGCAGCAAAGGACAGGGGGCGGCCTACGAGCAGTACTTC
TRBJ2-5 TRBD2 few TRBV7-2 CASSPGLAGDRTQYF TGTGCCAGCAGCCCCGGACTAGCGGGAGATCGGACCCAGTACTTC
TRBJ1-5 TRBD1 few TRBV2 CASSEVTGINQPQHF TGTGCCAGCAGTGAAGTGACAGGGATCAATCAGCCCCAGCATTTT
TRBJ1-4 . few TRBV2 CASRDGTTNEKLFF TGTGCCAGCAGGGACGGGACAACTAATGAAAAACTGTTTTTT
TRBJ2-3 . few TRBV7-9 CASSTPRGPNTQYF TGTGCCAGCAGCACCCCCCGCGGCCCGAATACGCAGTATTTT
TRBJ2-2 . . TRBV19 CASSIGGAGELFF TGTGCCAGTAGTATCGGAGGGGCCGGGGAGCTGTTTTTT
TRBJ2-1 . . TRBV9 CASSVSPWEEQFF TGTGCCAGCAGCGTTAGTCCCTGGGAGGAGCAGTTCTTC
TRBJ2-2 . . TRBV25-1 CASSEGARTGELFF TGTGCCAGCAGTGAGGGGGCGAGGACCGGGGAGCTGTTTTTT
TRBJ2-3 . . TRBV11-2 CASSYGQDGDTQYF TGTGCCAGCAGCTATGGGCAGGATGGAGATACGCAGTATTTT
TRBJ2-3 . . TRBV7-2 CASSFQDTQYF TGTGCCAGCAGCTTTCAGGATACGCAGTATTTT
TRBJ2-3 . . TRBV5-4 CASGSEYTDTQYF TGTGCCAGCGGGAGCGAGTACACAGATACGCAGTATTTT
TRBJ2-2 . few TRBV7-8 CASSSTYVDRAGSTGELFF TGTGCCAGCAGCTCCACCTATGTCGACAGGGCGGGGAGCACCGGGGAGCTGTTTTTT
TRBJ1-2 . few TRBV7-9 CASTNQGAGPYTF TGTGCCAGCACCAACCAAGGAGCAGGGCCCTACACCTTC
TRBJ2-2 . few TRBV5-1 CASSFSLRRDTGELFF TGCGCCAGCAGCTTTAGTCTACGCCGGGACACCGGGGAGCTGTTTTTT
TRBJ1-2 TRBD1 few TRBV2 CASSEAGTDYGYTF TGTGCCAGCAGCGAAGCGGGGACAGACTATGGCTACACCTTC
TRBJ1-3 . . TRBV9 CASSVDGAGNTIYF TGTGCCAGCAGCGTAGACGGAGCTGGAAACACCATATATTTT
TRBJ1-1 . . TRBV4-1 CASSQDPGLNTEAFF TGCGCCAGCAGCCAAGATCCGGGTCTGAACACTGAAGCTTTCTTT
TRBJ1-2 . . TRBV29-1 CSVEFAGLNYGYTF TGCAGCGTTGAATTTGCGGGGTTAAACTATGGCTACACCTTC
TRBJ2-7 . . TRBV25-1 CASSDTDTYEQYF TGTGCCAGCAGTGACACAGATACCTACGAGCAGTACTTC
TRBJ2-7 . . TRBV11-3 CASSFWGRSPYEQYF TGTGCCAGCAGCTTCTGGGGCCGCAGCCCCTACGAGCAGTACTTC
TRBJ2-1 TRBD2 . TRBV25-1 CASSEAGLAGNNEQFF TGTGCCAGCAGTGAAGCAGGGCTAGCGGGCAACAATGAGCAGTTCTTC
TRBJ2-3 TRBD2 . TRBV27 CATQRSGTSKPDTQYF TGTGCCACCCAAAGGTCCGGGACTAGCAAGCCAGATACGCAGTATTTT
TRBJ2-3 . . TRBV20-1 CTTGGTDTQYF TGCACCACCGGAGGCACAGATACGCAGTATTTT
TRBJ2-7 TRBD2 few TRBV30 CAWRRAGGISYEQYF TGTGCCTGGAGACGAGCGGGGGGGATTTCCTACGAGCAGTACTTC
TRBJ2-7 TRBD1 few TRBV4-2 CASSPGTGGPYEQYF TGTGCCAGCAGCCCCGGGACAGGGGGGCCCTACGAGCAGTACTTC
TRBJ2-7 . few TRBV7-9 CASSLIEGEQYF TGTGCCAGCAGCTTAATAGAGGGCGAGCAGTACTTC
TRBJ2-3 . . TRBV6-6 CASSGEAADTQYF TGTGCCAGCAGTGGAGAAGCAGCAGATACGCAGTATTTT
TRBJ1-5 . . TRBV19 CASSMASVVQGHQPQHF TGTGCCAGTAGTATGGCGTCTGTAGTGCAGGGCCATCAGCCCCAGCATTTT
TRBJ2-7 . . TRBV29-1 CSVREPGDSYEQYF TGCAGCGTCCGAGAGCCGGGGGACTCCTACGAGCAGTACTTC
TRBJ1-5 . . TRBV9 CASSPGIYSNQPQHF TGTGCCAGCAGCCCGGGGATTTATAGCAATCAGCCCCAGCATTTT